This TCR beta chain emerged from a study of shared clonotypes between healthy human individuals. Study overall: There were three CD4 naive, three CD4 memory, two CD8 naive and one CD8 memory plates per donor.

Naivety among CD8 cells was defined by CD45RO negativity and positive CCR7 selection, thereby excluding terminally differentiated effector memory CD45RA+ cells. Germline V gene sequence: CDR1 MNHNS, CDR2 SASEGT. Trimming shortened V by 2 bases and J by 2 bases, and 6 bases separated the two germline ends. The CDR3 has 14 residues. In the authors' methods: ImmunoSEQ junction-only sequences lacked quality scores, so their filtering differed. Using immunoSEQ multiplex PCR, the repertoire was profiled, and TCRdb retains in-frame clones only, with some absent. Clone size and the V and J calls come from that table; the DNA yielded D and trimming. The sample gives around 2,000,000 clones, approximately 94% of which show up once; 1% to 1.5% is in the top ten.

The sequencing input was naive CD8+ T cells sorted from blood. The chain couples TRBV6-1 to TRBJ2-2, with D hard to call. This clonotype was sampled from a man aged 18-30 years in good health. The CDR3 protein is CASSELINTGELFF. The CDR3 nucleotides are TGTGCCAGCAGTGAACTGATTAACACCGGGGAGCTGTTTTTT.